The rows below give T cell receptor beta chains drawn from one sample of a study of T-cell reconstitution after alpha-beta-depleted transplantation in children. From the PCR reads, TCRdb called clonotypes with MiXCR, one entry per CDR3 protein. The data show about 270,000 distinct CDR3 sequences, with 9.9% seen just once and 9.5% to 13% held by the top ten. The sample was PBMCs from the stem cell graft donor, taken from the stem cell graft. Receptor source: a human donor who donated a stem cell graft to a child with SCID. Both conserved end residues are part of each CDR3. Each record gives: clone size, D gene, J gene, V gene, CDR3 protein, CDR3 DNA. A D gene is named only where the DNA matches it firmly. Only some rows state a clone size, as once, few, many or a class for expanded clones.

NA	NA	TRBJ1-6	TRBV12-5	CASGPGPGNSPLHF	TGTGCTAGTGGCCCTGGGCCAGGCAATTCACCCCTCCACTTT
NA	TRBD2	TRBJ2-1	TRBV20-1	CSARVPPGGEQFF	TGCAGTGCTAGAGTCCCGCCCGGGGGGGAGCAGTTCTTC
few	NA	TRBJ1-1	TRBV5-1	CASSFFFSGGVNTEAFF	TGCGCCAGCAGCTTTTTCTTTTCGGGGGGCGTCAACACTGAAGCTTTCTTT
many	TRBD2	TRBJ2-1	TRBV10-3	CAIMPAGGSYNEQFF	TGTGCCATCATGCCGGCGGGGGGGAGCTACAATGAGCAGTTCTTC
NA	NA	TRBJ2-3	TRBV9	CASSVKGTGTQYF	TGTGCCAGCAGCGTTAAAGGCACAGGTACGCAGTATTTT
NA	NA	TRBJ1-4	TRBV5-1	CASTDGVANEKLFF	TGCGCCAGCACCGACGGGGTGGCTAATGAAAAACTGTTTTTT
NA	TRBD1	TRBJ2-5	TRBV10-3	CAISGTGPETQYF	TGTGCCATCAGTGGGACAGGCCCGGAGACCCAGTACTTC
many	TRBD2	TRBJ2-2	TRBV12-3/TRBV12-4	CASSLAPGLADTGELFF	TGTGCCAGCAGTTTAGCGCCGGGACTAGCCGACACCGGGGAGCTGTTTTTT
few	NA	TRBJ2-3	TRBV3-1	CASSQDFGARTDTQYF	TGTGCCAGCAGCCAAGATTTTGGGGCCCGCACAGATACGCAGTATTTT
NA	NA	TRBJ2-2	TRBV3-1	CASSPYERTGELFF	TGTGCCAGCAGCCCGTACGAGAGAACCGGGGAGCTGTTTTTT
NA	NA	TRBJ1-3	TRBV6-5	CASRSLTGVEKGNTIYF	TGTGCCAGCCGATCATTGACCGGGGTCGAAAAAGGAAACACCATATATTTT
NA	NA	TRBJ2-1	TRBV7-9	CASSLLQSYEQFF	TGTGCCAGCAGCTTACTGCAAAGCTATGAGCAGTTCTTC
many	NA	TRBJ1-2	TRBV7-9	CASSPDGRANYGYTF	TGTGCCAGCAGCCCGGACGGACGAGCTAACTATGGCTACACCTTC
few	TRBD1	TRBJ2-2	TRBV6-4	CASSAQGEVGGELFF	TGTGCCAGCAGTGCACAGGGGGAAGTTGGCGGGGAGCTGTTTTTT
NA	NA	TRBJ1-2	TRBV20-1	CSARADYGYTF	TGCAGTGCCCGGGCGGACTATGGCTACACCTTC
many	TRBD2	TRBJ2-3	TRBV6-4	CASSGTSLDTQYF	TGTGCCAGCAGTGGGACTAGCCTTGATACGCAGTATTTT
few	NA	TRBJ2-7	TRBV5-1	CASSPDTYYEQYF	TGCGCCAGCAGCCCCGACACCTACTACGAGCAGTACTTC
few	NA	TRBJ1-4	TRBV6-6	CASKGGTNEKLFF	TGTGCCAGCAAAGGGGGGACTAATGAAAAACTGTTTTTT
NA	NA	TRBJ1-1	TRBV5-1	CASSLSRNMNTEAFF	TGCGCCAGCAGCTTGTCTCGGAACATGAACACTGAAGCTTTCTTT
NA	TRBD2	TRBJ2-2	TRBV20-1	CSARGLGLGGELFF	TGCAGTGCTAGGGGACTAGGCTTGGGCGGGGAGCTGTTTTTT
NA	TRBD1	TRBJ2-1	TRBV12-3/TRBV12-4	CASSSWTGPGNEQFF	TGTGCCAGCAGTTCATGGACAGGGCCTGGCAATGAGCAGTTCTTC
NA	NA	TRBJ2-6	TRBV20-1	CSASDASGANVLTF	TGCAGTGCGTCCGATGCCTCTGGGGCCAACGTCCTGACTTTC
NA	NA	TRBJ1-2	TRBV29-1	CSVEVWDVNYGYTF	TGCAGCGTTGAAGTCTGGGACGTTAACTATGGCTACACCTTC
many	NA	TRBJ2-7	TRBV2	CASSVGAGSYEQYF	TGTGCCAGCAGTGTAGGCGCGGGATCCTACGAGCAGTACTTC
few	NA	TRBJ2-5	TRBV10-3	CAISGTGPQETQYF	TGTGCCATCAGTGGAACCGGGCCCCAAGAGACCCAGTACTTC
many	NA	TRBJ2-7	TRBV10-3	CAISEPTVAEQYF	TGTGCCATCAGTGAGCCGACAGTTGCCGAGCAGTACTTC